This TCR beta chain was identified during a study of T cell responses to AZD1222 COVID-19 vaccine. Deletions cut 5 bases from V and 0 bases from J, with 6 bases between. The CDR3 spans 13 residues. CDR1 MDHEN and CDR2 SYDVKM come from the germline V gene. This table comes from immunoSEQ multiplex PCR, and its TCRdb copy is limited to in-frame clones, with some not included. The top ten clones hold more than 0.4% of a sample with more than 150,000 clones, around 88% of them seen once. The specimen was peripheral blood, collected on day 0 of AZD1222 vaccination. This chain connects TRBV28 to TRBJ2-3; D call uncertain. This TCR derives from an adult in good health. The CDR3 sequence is CASSTTSTDTQYF. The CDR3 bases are TGTGCCAGCAGTACCACCAGCACAGATACGCAGTATTTT.